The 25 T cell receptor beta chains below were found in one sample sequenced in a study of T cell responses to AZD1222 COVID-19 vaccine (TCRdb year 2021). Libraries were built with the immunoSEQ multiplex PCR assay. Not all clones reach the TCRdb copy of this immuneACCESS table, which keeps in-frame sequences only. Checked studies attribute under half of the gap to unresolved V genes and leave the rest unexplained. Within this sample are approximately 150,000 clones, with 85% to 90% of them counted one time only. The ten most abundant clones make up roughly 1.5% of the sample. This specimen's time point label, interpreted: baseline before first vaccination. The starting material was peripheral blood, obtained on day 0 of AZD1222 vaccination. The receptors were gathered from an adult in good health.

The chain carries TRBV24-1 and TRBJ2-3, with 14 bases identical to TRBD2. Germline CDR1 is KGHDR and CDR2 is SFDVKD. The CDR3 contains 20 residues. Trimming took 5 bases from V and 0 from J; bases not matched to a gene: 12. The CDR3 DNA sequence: TGTGCCACCAGTGGACAGCCAAAGACTAGCGGGAGGGCCAGCACAGATACGCAGTATTTT. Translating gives CATSGQPKTSGRASTDTQYF.

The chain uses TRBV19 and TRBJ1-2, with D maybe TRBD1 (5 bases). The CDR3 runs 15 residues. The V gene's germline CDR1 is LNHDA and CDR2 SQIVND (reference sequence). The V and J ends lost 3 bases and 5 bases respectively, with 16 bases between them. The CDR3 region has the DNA TGTGCCAGTAGTATTATGCTGGGACGGAGATATGGCTACACCTTC. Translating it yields CASSIMLGRRYGYTF.

Written as DNA, the CDR3 is TGTGCCAGCAGCTCTTACAGGAACACTGAAGCTTTCTTT. Translation gives CASSSYRNTEAFF. This sequence joins TRBV14 and TRBJ1-1; D is unresolved. Germline V gene lookup returns CDR1 SGHDN and CDR2 FVKESK. CDR3 length equals 13 residues. Trimming shortened V by 5 bases and J by 1 base, and 8 bases separated the two germline ends.

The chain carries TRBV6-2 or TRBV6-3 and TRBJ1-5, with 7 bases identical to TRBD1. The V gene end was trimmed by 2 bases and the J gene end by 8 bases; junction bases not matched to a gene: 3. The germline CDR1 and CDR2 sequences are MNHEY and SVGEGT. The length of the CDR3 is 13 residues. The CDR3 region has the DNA TGTGCCAGCAGTTACCTACAGGGGAAGCCCCAGCATTTT. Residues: CASSYLQGKPQHF.

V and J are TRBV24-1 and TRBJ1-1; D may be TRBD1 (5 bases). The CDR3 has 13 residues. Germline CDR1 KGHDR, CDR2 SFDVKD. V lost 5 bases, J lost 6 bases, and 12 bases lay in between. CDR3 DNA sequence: TGTGCCACCAGTGTTTCAGGGAGGGCTGAAGCTTTCTTT. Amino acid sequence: CATSVSGRAEAFF.

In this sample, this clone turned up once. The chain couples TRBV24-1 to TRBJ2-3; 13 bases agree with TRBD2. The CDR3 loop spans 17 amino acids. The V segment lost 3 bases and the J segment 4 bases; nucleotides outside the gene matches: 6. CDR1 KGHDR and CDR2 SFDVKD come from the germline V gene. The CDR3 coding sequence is TGTGCCACCAGTGATACGATAGGGACTAGCGGGGCAGATACGCAGTATTTT. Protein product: CATSDTIGTSGADTQYF.

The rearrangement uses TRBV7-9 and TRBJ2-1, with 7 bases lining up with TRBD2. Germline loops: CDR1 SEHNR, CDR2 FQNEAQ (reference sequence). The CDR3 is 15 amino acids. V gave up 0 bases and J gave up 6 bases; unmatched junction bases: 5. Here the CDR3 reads CASSLAAGVRNEQFF. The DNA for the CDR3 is TGTGCCAGCAGCTTAGCGGCGGGAGTTCGCAATGAGCAGTTCTTC.

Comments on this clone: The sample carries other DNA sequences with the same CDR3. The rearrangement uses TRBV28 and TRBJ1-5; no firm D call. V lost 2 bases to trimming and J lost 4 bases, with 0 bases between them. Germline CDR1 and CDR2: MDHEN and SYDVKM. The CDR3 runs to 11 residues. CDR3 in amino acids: CASSLNQPQHF. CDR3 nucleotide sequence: TGTGCCAGCAGTTTAAATCAGCCCCAGCATTTT. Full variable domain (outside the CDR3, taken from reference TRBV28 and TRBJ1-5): DVKVTQSSRYLVKRTGEKVFLECVQDMDHENMFWYRQDPGLGLRLIYFSYDVKMKEKGDIPEGYSVSREKKERFSLILESASTNQTSMYLCASSLNQPQHFGDGTRLSIL.

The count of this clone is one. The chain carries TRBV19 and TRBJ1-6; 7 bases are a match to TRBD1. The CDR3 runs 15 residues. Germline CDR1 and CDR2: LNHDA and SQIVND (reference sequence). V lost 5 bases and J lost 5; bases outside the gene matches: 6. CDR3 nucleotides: TGTGCCAGTAGTCGGGACGGGACAGATAATTCACCCCTCCACTTT. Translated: CASSRDGTDNSPLHF.

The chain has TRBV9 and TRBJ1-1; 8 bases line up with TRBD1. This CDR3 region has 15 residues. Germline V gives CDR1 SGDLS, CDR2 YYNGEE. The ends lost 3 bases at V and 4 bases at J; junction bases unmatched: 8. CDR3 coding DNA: TGTGCCAGCAGCGAGATAACCAGGGGGCTCACTGAAGCTTTCTTT. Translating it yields CASSEITRGLTEAFF.

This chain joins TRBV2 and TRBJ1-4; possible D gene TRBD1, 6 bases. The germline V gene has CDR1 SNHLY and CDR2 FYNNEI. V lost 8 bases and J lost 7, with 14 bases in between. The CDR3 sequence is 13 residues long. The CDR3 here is CASRTARGEKLFF. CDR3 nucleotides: TGTGCCAGCCGGACAGCTCGGGGTGAAAAACTGTTTTTT.

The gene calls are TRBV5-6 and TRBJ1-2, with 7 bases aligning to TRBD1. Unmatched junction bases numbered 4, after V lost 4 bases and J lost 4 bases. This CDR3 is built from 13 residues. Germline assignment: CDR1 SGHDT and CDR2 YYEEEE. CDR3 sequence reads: CASSERQGYGYTF. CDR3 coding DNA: TGTGCCAGCAGCGAGAGACAGGGCTATGGCTACACCTTC.

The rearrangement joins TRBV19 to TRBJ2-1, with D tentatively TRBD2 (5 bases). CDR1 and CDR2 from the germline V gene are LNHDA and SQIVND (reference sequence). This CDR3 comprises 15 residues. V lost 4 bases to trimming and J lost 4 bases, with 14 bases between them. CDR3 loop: CASSKLASTYNEQFF. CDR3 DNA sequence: TGTGCCAGTAGTAAGCTAGCCTCAACATACAATGAGCAGTTCTTC. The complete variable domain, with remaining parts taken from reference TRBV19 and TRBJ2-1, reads DGGITQSPKYLFRKEGQNVTLSCEQNLNHDAMYWYRQDPGQGLRLIYYSQIVNDFQKGDIAEGYSVSREKKESFPLTVTSAQKNPTAFYLCASSKLASTYNEQFFGPGTRLTVL.

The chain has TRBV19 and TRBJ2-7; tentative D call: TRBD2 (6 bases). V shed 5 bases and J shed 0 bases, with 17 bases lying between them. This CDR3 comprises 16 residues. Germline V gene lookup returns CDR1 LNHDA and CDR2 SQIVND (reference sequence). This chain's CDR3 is CASSPRGGKHSYEQYF. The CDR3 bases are TGTGCCAGTAGTCCTCGTGGGGGGAAGCACTCCTACGAGCAGTACTTC.

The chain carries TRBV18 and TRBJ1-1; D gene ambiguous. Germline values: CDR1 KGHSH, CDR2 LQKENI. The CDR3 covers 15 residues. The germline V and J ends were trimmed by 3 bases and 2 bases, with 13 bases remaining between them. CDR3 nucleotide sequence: TGTGCCAGCTCACCGGACCGAGACACAAACACTGAAGCTTTCTTT. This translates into CASSPDRDTNTEAFF. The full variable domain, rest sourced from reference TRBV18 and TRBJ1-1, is NAGVMQNPRHLVRRRGQEARLRCSPMKGHSHVYWYRQLPEEGLKFMVYLQKENIIDESGMPKERFSAEFPKEGPSILRIQQVVRGDSAAYFCASSPDRDTNTEAFFGQGTRLTVV.

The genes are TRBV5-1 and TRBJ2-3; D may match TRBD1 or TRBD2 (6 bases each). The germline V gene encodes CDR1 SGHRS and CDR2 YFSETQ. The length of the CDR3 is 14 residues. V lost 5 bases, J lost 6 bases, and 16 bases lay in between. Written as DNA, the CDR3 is TGCGCCAGCAGACCGAGGGGGGTTGTGGATACGCAGTATTTT. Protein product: CASRPRGVVDTQYF.

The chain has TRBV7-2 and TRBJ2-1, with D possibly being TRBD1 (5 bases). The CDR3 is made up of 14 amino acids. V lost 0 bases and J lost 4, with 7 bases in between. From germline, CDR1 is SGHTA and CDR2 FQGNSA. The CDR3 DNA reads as TGTGCCAGCAGCTTAGCGCAGGGTTACAATGAGCAGTTCTTC. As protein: CASSLAQGYNEQFF.

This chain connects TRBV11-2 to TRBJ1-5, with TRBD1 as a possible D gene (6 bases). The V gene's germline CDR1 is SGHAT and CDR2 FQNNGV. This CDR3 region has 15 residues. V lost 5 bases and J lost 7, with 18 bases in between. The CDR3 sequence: CASSDHIRGGQPQHF. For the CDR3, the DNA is TGTGCCAGCAGCGACCATATCAGGGGCGGCCAGCCCCAGCATTTT. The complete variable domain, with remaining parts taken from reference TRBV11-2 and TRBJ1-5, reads EAGVAQSPRYKIIEKRQSVAFWCNPISGHATLYWYQQILGQGPKLLIQFQNNGVVDDSQLPKDRFSAERLKGVDSTLKIQPAKLEDSAVYLCASSDHIRGGQPQHFGDGTRLSIL.

The CDR3 sequence: CASSSNHGRGTNEKLFF. In DNA, the CDR3 is TGCGCCAGCAGCTCCAACCATGGACGGGGAACTAATGAAAAACTGTTTTTT. The chain employs TRBV5-1 and TRBJ1-4; D is undetermined. Germline assignment: CDR1 SGHRS and CDR2 YFSETQ. The V and J ends lost 3 bases and 1 base respectively, with 16 bases between them. The CDR3 contains 17 residues.

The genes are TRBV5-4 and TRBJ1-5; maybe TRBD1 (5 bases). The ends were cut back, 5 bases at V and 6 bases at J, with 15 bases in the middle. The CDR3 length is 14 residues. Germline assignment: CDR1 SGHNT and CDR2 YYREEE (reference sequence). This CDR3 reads CASSFQGNSQPQHF. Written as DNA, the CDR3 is TGTGCCAGCAGTTTTCAGGGAAACAGTCAGCCCCAGCATTTT.

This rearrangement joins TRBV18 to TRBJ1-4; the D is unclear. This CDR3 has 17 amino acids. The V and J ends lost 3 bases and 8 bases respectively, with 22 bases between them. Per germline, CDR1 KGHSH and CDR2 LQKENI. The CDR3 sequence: CASSPYPPRRSGEKLFF. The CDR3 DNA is TGTGCCAGCTCACCCTATCCCCCCAGGAGATCTGGCGAAAAACTGTTTTTT. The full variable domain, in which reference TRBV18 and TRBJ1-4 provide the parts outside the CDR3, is NAGVMQNPRHLVRRRGQEARLRCSPMKGHSHVYWYRQLPEEGLKFMVYLQKENIIDESGMPKERFSAEFPKEGPSILRIQQVVRGDSAAYFCASSPYPPRRSGEKLFFGSGTQLSVL.

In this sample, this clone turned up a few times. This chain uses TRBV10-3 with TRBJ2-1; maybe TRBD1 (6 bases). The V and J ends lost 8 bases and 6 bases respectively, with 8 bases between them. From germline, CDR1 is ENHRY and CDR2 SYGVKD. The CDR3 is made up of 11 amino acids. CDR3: CAIGGGNEQFF. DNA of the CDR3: TGTGCCATCGGGGGCGGCAATGAGCAGTTCTTC.

The CDR3 region has the DNA TGTGCCAGCAGTTACTCGGGGCAGGGGGAGGGTGAAGCTTTCTTT. It translates to CASSYSGQGEGEAFF. The chain recombines TRBV6-5 with TRBJ1-1, with 7 positions matching TRBD1. Germline assignment: CDR1 MNHEY and CDR2 SVGAGI. V shed 0 bases and J 7 bases; nucleotides not matched to a gene: 8. The CDR3 covers 15 residues.

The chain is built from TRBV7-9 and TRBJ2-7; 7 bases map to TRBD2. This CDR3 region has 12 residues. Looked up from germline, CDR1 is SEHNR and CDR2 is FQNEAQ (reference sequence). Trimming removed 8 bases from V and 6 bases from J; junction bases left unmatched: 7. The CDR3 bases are TGTGCCAGCTCGACGACTAGCATCGAGCAGTACTTC. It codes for CASSTTSIEQYF.

The CDR3 coding sequence is TGTGCCAGCAGCTTAGGCGGGAGTTCCTACCCCTACGAGCAGTACTTC. It is translated as CASSLGGSSYPYEQYF. The gene calls are TRBV13 and TRBJ2-7; perhaps TRBD2 as D (6 bases). This CDR3 has 16 amino acids. V was shortened by 0 bases and J by 2 bases, with 14 bases between the two germline ends. The V gene's germline CDR1 is PRHDT and CDR2 FYEKMQ (reference sequence).